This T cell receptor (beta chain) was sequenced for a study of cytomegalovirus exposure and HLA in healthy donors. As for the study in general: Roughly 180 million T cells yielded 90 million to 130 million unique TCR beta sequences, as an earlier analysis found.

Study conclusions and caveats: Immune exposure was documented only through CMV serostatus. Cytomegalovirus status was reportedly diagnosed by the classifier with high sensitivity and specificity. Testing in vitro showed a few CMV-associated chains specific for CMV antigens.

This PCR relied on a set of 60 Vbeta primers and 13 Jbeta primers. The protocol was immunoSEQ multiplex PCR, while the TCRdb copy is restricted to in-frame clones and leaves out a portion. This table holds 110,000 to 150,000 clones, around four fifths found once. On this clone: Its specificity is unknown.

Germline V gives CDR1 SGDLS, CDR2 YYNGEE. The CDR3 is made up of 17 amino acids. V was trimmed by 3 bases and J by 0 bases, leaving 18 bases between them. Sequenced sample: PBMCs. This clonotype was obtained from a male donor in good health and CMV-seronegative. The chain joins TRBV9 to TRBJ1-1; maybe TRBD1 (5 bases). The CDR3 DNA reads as TGTGCCAGCAGCGACAACTTGGATGGAGGGGTGAACACTGAAGCTTTCTTT. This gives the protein CASSDNLDGGVNTEAFF.